Here is one T cell receptor (beta chain) with its context. Antigen specificity is unknown. The junction does not match germline at one end; this may be a read error. The sample belongs to a study of memory B cells and T cells in multiple sclerosis. Findings and caveats of the study: Normalization was needed because clone-set size differences affected shared clonotype counts.

Produced via immunoSEQ multiplex PCR; TCRdb's table is partial and in-frame only. The data show several thousand clones, about three fifths seen once. CDR1 and CDR2 from the germline V gene are LGHNA and YNFKEQ. This CDR3 region has 15 residues. The V and J genes are TRBV4-2 and TRBJ1-5; TRBD1 might be the D (5 bases). This receptor was identified in a human donor with multiple sclerosis. The sample taken for sequencing was memory (CD45RO+) CD8+ T cells from blood. CDR3 sequence (DNA): TGTGCCGGCAGCCTCGACAGTTATAGCAATCAGCCCCAGCATTTT. It specifies CAGSLDSYSNQPQHF.